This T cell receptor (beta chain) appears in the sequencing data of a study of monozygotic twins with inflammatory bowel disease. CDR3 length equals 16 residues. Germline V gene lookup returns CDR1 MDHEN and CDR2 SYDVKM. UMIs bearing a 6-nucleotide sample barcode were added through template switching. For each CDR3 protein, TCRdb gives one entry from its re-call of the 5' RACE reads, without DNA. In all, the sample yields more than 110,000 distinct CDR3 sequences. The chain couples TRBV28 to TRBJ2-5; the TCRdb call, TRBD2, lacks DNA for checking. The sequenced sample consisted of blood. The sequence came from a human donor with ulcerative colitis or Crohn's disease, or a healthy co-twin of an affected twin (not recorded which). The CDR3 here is CASSILAGGYQETQYF. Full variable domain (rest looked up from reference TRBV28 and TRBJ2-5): DVKVTQSSRYLVKRTGEKVFLECVQDMDHENMFWYRQDPGLGLRLIYFSYDVKMKEKGDIPEGYSVSREKKERFSLILESASTNQTSMYLCASSILAGGYQETQYFGPGTRLLVL.